This T cell receptor beta chain was recovered during a study of blood T cell repertoires in COVID-19. Study overall: Samples of COVID-19 (acute and convalescent) were obtained from the United States, Italy and Spain. T cells, B-cell-depleted T cells, or PBMCs supplied cDNA or gDNA.

Clones were sequenced by immunoSEQ multiplex PCR, and TCRdb holds only the in-frame ones, with some missing. The sample lists about 480,000 clones, approximately 90% occurring once. This clone was seen a handful of times. The germline gives CDR1 SEHNR, CDR2 FQNEAQ (reference sequence). Trimming shortened V by 1 base and J by 7 bases, and 14 bases separated the two germline ends. The CDR3 contains 16 residues. This clonotype originated in a woman in her thirties with acute or convalescent COVID-19. The sequenced sample was peripheral blood. This chain joins TRBV7-9 and TRBJ1-6; D might be TRBD1 (6 bases). In DNA form, the CDR3 reads TGTGCCAGCAGCTTAGGAGTAGGGGGAGAGAATTCACCCCTCCACTTT. Translating it yields CASSLGVGGENSPLHF.